Listed below are T cell receptor beta chains from one sample, sequenced in a study of beta chain features in type 1 diabetes. Data came from immunoSEQ multiplex PCR; TCRdb stores just in-frame clones and leaves some out. The profile shows approximately 120,000 clones, 40% of them singletons. The sequenced material came from stem cell memory CD4+ T cells from blood. The receptor source for this set is a woman between 18 and 29 years old in good health. CDR3s include the opening cysteine and the closing phenylalanine or tryptophan. Only part of the rows carry a size: once, few, many, or a class if the clone is expanded.

clone_size	v_call	j_call	cdr3_aa
many	TRBV13	TRBJ1-5	CASSRNRDNQPQHF
-	TRBV30	-	CAWSVGGGRAHEQYF
many	TRBV7-9	TRBJ1-4	CASSLGLDEKLFF
few	TRBV18	TRBJ1-1	CASSPPSQRARTEAFF
-	TRBV28	TRBJ1-5	CASSIRGQGFYQPQHF
-	TRBV5-1	TRBJ2-1	CASSRAGQGLDEQFF
-	TRBV15	TRBJ2-7	CATSSGTVNYEQYF
-	TRBV30	TRBJ2-3	CAWSLHSLSTDTQYF
few	TRBV10-3	TRBJ2-7	CAISDVRGTYEQYF
many	TRBV7-9	TRBJ2-3	CASSRVWADTQYF